Shown below are 27 T cell receptor beta chains from a single sample sequenced in a study of cytotoxic CD8 clonotypes in ibrutinib-treated CLL (dated by TCRdb to the early 2020s). The sample's time point, from its label and the paper: 12 months on ibrutinib. Library preparation was by the immunoSEQ multiplex PCR assay. TCRdb carries this immuneACCESS record with in-frame sequences only. Its versions omit some clonotypes, under half of them owing to an unresolved V gene in the studies checked, with the rest unexplained. This sample holds about 200,000 clones; 75% to 85% were observed only once. Jointly, the top ten make up approximately 10% of the sample. Source: PBMCs, taken after 12 months of ibrutinib treatment. The receptors here all came from a human donor with chronic lymphocytic leukemia.

The CDR3 region has the DNA TGTGCCAGCAGCTTATTAATTGCGGGGTTCGGCTACACCTTC. The encoded protein is CASSLLIAGFGYTF. The chain carries TRBV7-9 and TRBJ1-2; D is uncertain. Germline V lookup: CDR1 SEHNR, CDR2 FQNEAQ (reference sequence). The CDR3 contains 14 residues. The ends were cut back, 2 bases at V and 8 bases at J, with 15 bases in the middle.

V and J are TRBV4-2 and TRBJ2-3, with 10 bases matching TRBD2. The CDR3 is 18 residues long. The junction had 8 bases not matched to a gene; V was cut back by 0 bases and J by 2 bases. Looked up from germline, CDR1 is LGHNA and CDR2 is YNFKEQ. CDR3 DNA sequence: TGTGCCAGCAGCCAAGATGGGGGGCTAGCGGGGGCCACAGATACGCAGTATTTT. Residues: CASSQDGGLAGATDTQYF.

To note about this clone: Relative to the germline gene, one junction end is altered; a read error may explain this. This chain uses TRBV7-9 with TRBJ2-1; 8 nucleotides align to TRBD1. Germline V CDR1 and CDR2: SEHNR, FQNEAQ (reference sequence). The CDR3 length is 12 residues. For the CDR3, the DNA is TGTGCCAGCAGCAGAGACAGGGGCGGCGAGGTCTTC. Amino acids: CASSRDRGGEVF. The whole variable domain, remainder taken from reference TRBV7-9 and TRBJ2-1, is DTGVSQNPRHKITKRGQNVTFRCDPISEHNRLYWYRQTLGQGPEFLTYFQNEAQLEKSRLLSDRFSAERPKGSFSTLEIQRTEQGDSAMYLCASSRDRGGEVFGPGTRLTVL.

V gene TRBV9 combines with J gene TRBJ1-1, with 7 bases lining up with TRBD1. The junction had 8 bases not matched to a gene; V was cut back by 0 bases and J by 3 bases. The CDR3 sequence is 16 residues long. Germline assignment: CDR1 SGDLS and CDR2 YYNGEE. The CDR3 bases are TGTGCCAGCAGCGTAGCCCGGGACAGACACCACACTGAAGCTTTCTTT. Translating it yields CASSVARDRHHTEAFF.

CDR3 in amino acids: CASSPGLADPGLYEQYF. As DNA, the CDR3 is TGCGCCAGCAGCCCCGGACTAGCGGACCCCGGGTTATACGAGCAGTACTTC. This chain uses TRBV5-1 with TRBJ2-7; 10 bases align to TRBD2. J gave up 4 bases and V 4 bases, and 14 bases lay outside the gene matches. The CDR3 contains 17 residues. From germline, CDR1 is SGHRS and CDR2 YFSETQ.

This clone has just one count. The V and J genes are TRBV6-6 and TRBJ1-2; TRBD1 might be the D (5 bases). Trimming pared 6 bases from V and 2 bases from J, leaving 19 bases between. Germline-derived CDR1 and CDR2 are MNHNY and SVGAGI (reference sequence). This CDR3 has 16 residues. The chain's CDR3 is CASSDRWGKENYGYTF. The CDR3 DNA follows: TGTGCCAGCAGCGATAGGTGGGGGAAGGAAAACTATGGCTACACCTTC.

The chain joins TRBV18 to TRBJ1-2, with TRBD1 identical over 11 bases. The germline V gene encodes CDR1 KGHSH and CDR2 LQKENI. The CDR3 is 16 amino acids. The J segment lost 4 bases and the V segment lost 1 base, leaving 5 bases of the junction unmatched. CDR3 bases: TGTGCCAGCTCACCACTAGGACAGGGGGCGTCCTATGGCTACACCTTC. It encodes CASSPLGQGASYGYTF.

V and J are TRBV5-1 and TRBJ2-7, with D hard to call. The germline V gene has CDR1 SGHRS and CDR2 YFSETQ. There are 14 residues in the CDR3. The V end lost 6 bases, the J end lost 5 bases, and 18 bases lay between the germline ends. CDR3 coding DNA: TGCGCCAGCAAGTGGTTGGGGTTCACGGACGAGCAGTACTTC. Translating gives CASKWLGFTDEQYF.

The chain is built from TRBV28 and TRBJ1-1, with 7 bases fitting TRBD1. This CDR3 has 14 residues. The germline V gene has CDR1 MDHEN and CDR2 SYDVKM. Trimming took 8 bases from V and 0 from J; bases not matched to a gene: 6. CDR3 in DNA: TGTGCCAGCCTACAGGGGCCGGTGAACACTGAAGCTTTCTTT. Translating gives CASLQGPVNTEAFF.

This clone was counted a few times. J is TRBJ1-3 and V is TRBV2; maybe TRBD1 (5 bases). Germline CDR1 and CDR2: SNHLY and FYNNEI. V lost 6 bases, J lost 8 bases, and 11 bases lay in between. The CDR3 spans 12 residues. The DNA for the CDR3 is TGTGCCAGCAGGGGGGACGGGGACACCATATATTTT. It yields the protein CASRGDGDTIYF.

V gene TRBV19 combines with J gene TRBJ2-1; D remains unclear. The CDR3 has 13 amino acids. Trimming removed 4 bases from V and 6 bases from J, with 10 bases in between. CDR1 and CDR2 (germline): LNHDA, SQIVND (reference sequence). The DNA of the CDR3 is TGTGCCAGTAGTACTGGGGAAGGCAATGAGCAGTTCTTC. The encoded protein is CASSTGEGNEQFF.

CDR3 loop: CASSNQGGQGYNEQFF. The CDR3 nucleotides read TGTGCCAGCAGCAACCAAGGGGGACAGGGTTACAATGAGCAGTTCTTC. The J gene is TRBJ2-1, the V gene TRBV7-2; 9 positions match TRBD1. The CDR3 has 16 residues. Per germline, CDR1 SGHTA and CDR2 FQGNSA. V trimming: 5 bases; J trimming: 4 bases; junction bases outside the gene matches: 9. The full variable domain, its missing parts supplied by reference TRBV7-2 and TRBJ2-1, is GAGVSQSPSNKVTEKGKDVELRCDPISGHTALYWYRQSLGQGLEFLIYFQGNSAPDKSGLPSDRFSAERTGGSVSTLTIQRTQQEDSAVYLCASSNQGGQGYNEQFFGPGTRLTVL.

The chain recombines TRBV6-5 with TRBJ2-7, with 8 bases matching TRBD2. Germline CDR1 reads MNHEY; CDR2 reads SVGAGI. The ends lost 6 bases at V and 4 bases at J; junction bases unmatched: 11. The CDR3 runs 15 residues. The CDR3 region is CASRPGGLGEYEQYF. CDR3 bases: TGTGCCAGCAGACCTGGGGGACTAGGCGAATACGAGCAGTACTTC.

The chain links TRBV15 to TRBJ1-5; the D is unclear. V gave up 0 bases and J gave up 9 bases, with 15 bases separating them. This CDR3 comprises 15 residues. Germline V gives CDR1 LNHNV, CDR2 YYDKDF (reference sequence). The CDR3 region is CATSRDLGTARPQHF. The CDR3 region has the DNA TGTGCCACCAGCAGAGATCTCGGCACGGCACGGCCCCAGCATTTT.

This clone was found a few times. The chain couples TRBV27 to TRBJ2-1; D is unresolved. The CDR3 has 13 amino acids. Germline-derived CDR1 and CDR2 are MNHEY and SMNVEV (reference sequence). Trimming took 2 bases from V and 6 from J, leaving 8 bases between them. The CDR3 reads CASSLSLPNEQFF. The CDR3 DNA follows: TGTGCCAGCAGTTTAAGTCTCCCCAATGAGCAGTTCTTC.

The V call is TRBV18, the J call TRBJ2-7; TRBD1 matches at 8 bases. CDR3 size: 15 residues. J lost 5 bases, V lost 3 bases, and 9 bases had no gene match. Looked up from germline, CDR1 is KGHSH and CDR2 is LQKENI. The CDR3 DNA follows: TGTGCCAGCTCACCTGGGACAGGTCAGCGACACGAGCAGTACTTC. Its protein is CASSPGTGQRHEQYF. Drawing the rest from reference TRBV18 and TRBJ2-7, the complete variable domain is NAGVMQNPRHLVRRRGQEARLRCSPMKGHSHVYWYRQLPEEGLKFMVYLQKENIIDESGMPKERFSAEFPKEGPSILRIQQVVRGDSAAYFCASSPGTGQRHEQYFGPGTRLTVT.

The V and J genes are TRBV2 and TRBJ2-3, with TRBD1 matching 11 bases. This CDR3 spans 14 amino acids. Trimming removed 6 bases from V and 3 bases from J; junction bases left unmatched: 2. Germline V lookup: CDR1 SNHLY, CDR2 FYNNEI. The CDR3 DNA reads as TGTGCCAGCAGAGGACAGGGGGCTACAGATACGCAGTATTTT. This encodes CASRGQGATDTQYF.

This clone was picked up many times. This chain connects TRBV13 to TRBJ1-2, with 8 bases identical to TRBD1. The CDR3 has 16 residues. J was trimmed by 7 bases and V by 4 bases; bases with no gene match: 14. The germline gives CDR1 PRHDT, CDR2 FYEKMQ (reference sequence). The CDR3 bases are TGTGCCAGCAGCTCTAGGGCTTCAGGGGGCCGAGCTGGCTACACCTTC. This encodes CASSSRASGGRAGYTF.

The rearrangement joins TRBV27 to TRBJ2-2; D gene uncertain. Germline lookup yields CDR1 MNHEY and CDR2 SMNVEV (reference sequence). The CDR3 consists of 16 residues. Deletions cut 1 base from V and 2 bases from J, with 11 bases between. The CDR3 DNA follows: TGTGCCAGCAGTTTATTTTCAAGGGCAAACACCGGGGAGCTGTTTTTT. It is translated as CASSLFSRANTGELFF.

The V call is TRBV7-8, the J call TRBJ2-7; a possible D gene is TRBD2 (5 bases). The CDR3 is made up of 15 amino acids. V was trimmed by 4 bases and J by 0 bases, leaving 13 bases between them. CDR1 and CDR2 from the germline V gene are SGHVS and FQNEAQ. CDR3 bases: TGTGCCAGCAGCTCTTCGAGCGGTAGCTCCTACGAGCAGTACTTC. As protein: CASSSSSGSSYEQYF.

In this sample, this clone turned up a few times. The chain carries TRBV5-1 and TRBJ2-3, with TRBD2 matching over 7 bases. J was trimmed by 5 bases and V by 0 bases; bases with no gene match: 6. Germline V gene lookup returns CDR1 SGHRS and CDR2 YFSETQ. CDR3 size: 15 residues. DNA of the CDR3: TGCGCCAGCAGCTTGGCCGCGGGAGCGAGAGATACGCAGTATTTT. The encoded protein is CASSLAAGARDTQYF.

The genes are TRBV6-1 and TRBJ2-1; no firm D call. The V end lost 6 bases, the J end lost 4 bases, and 4 bases lay between the germline ends. This CDR3 comprises 11 residues. Per germline, CDR1 MNHNS and CDR2 SASEGT. CDR3 residues: CASRSYNEQFF. CDR3 coding DNA: TGTGCCAGCAGGAGTTACAATGAGCAGTTCTTC.

The chain is built from TRBV10-3 and TRBJ1-1; D call uncertain. The V end was cut by 3 bases, the J end by 7 bases, with 9 bases between. The CDR3 extends over 12 amino acids. The germline V gene encodes CDR1 ENHRY and CDR2 SYGVKD. CDR3 in DNA: TGTGCCATCAGTGAACCCCCGGATGAAGCTTTCTTT. Translated, it gives CAISEPPDEAFF.

This clone showed up just once. This rearrangement joins TRBV5-6 to TRBJ2-5; D unresolved. In germline, CDR1 is SGHDT, CDR2 YYEEEE. The CDR3 has 14 amino acids. Between the trimmed V and J ends, which lost 2 bases and 3 bases, there was a span of 11 bases. The CDR3 DNA sequence: TGTGCCAGCAGCTTTGAACAGTCTGAAGAGACCCAGTACTTC. Residues: CASSFEQSEETQYF.

This chain joins TRBV5-6 and TRBJ2-7; D may match TRBD1 or TRBD2 (5 bases each). V gave up 0 bases and J gave up 6 bases, with 7 bases separating them. This CDR3 comprises 12 residues. The germline CDR1 and CDR2 sequences are SGHDT and YYEEEE. The CDR3 here is CASSLAGAEQYF. The CDR3 DNA reads TGTGCCAGCAGCTTGGCCGGGGCCGAGCAGTACTTC.

The chain employs TRBV9 and TRBJ2-2; D ambiguous. V was trimmed by 0 bases and J by 3 bases, leaving 18 bases between them. CDR1 SGDLS and CDR2 YYNGEE come from the germline V gene. This CDR3 has 18 amino acids. Here the CDR3 DNA reads TGTGCCAGCAGCGTAGGTGTAGCCCTAAGGGCGGACACCGGGGAGCTGTTTTTT. It yields the protein CASSVGVALRADTGELFF.

This chain connects TRBV7-8 to TRBJ2-5; 9 bases are a match to TRBD2. This CDR3 comprises 14 residues. The junction had 6 bases not matched to a gene; V was cut back by 4 bases and J by 6 bases. Germline V gene lookup returns CDR1 SGHVS and CDR2 FQNEAQ. As DNA, the CDR3 is TGTGCCAGCAGCTCTCAGCTAGCGGGGAAGACCCAGTACTTC. This translates into CASSSQLAGKTQYF.